This T cell receptor (beta chain) was sequenced in a study of T cells after yellow fever vaccination (dated by TCRdb to about 2019). About the investigation overall: The SMART-Seq v4 Ultra Low Input RNA kit was used to prepare libraries from fractions with low cell numbers. Bulk TCR alpha and beta repertoires were sequenced longitudinally to track T-cell clones before and after primary and booster YFV17D yellow fever vaccination. Two healthy male donors made up the cohort, one aged 18 to 29 years and the other aged 30 to 40 years. Blood was collected at multiple timepoints before and after primary and secondary immunization, and bulk PBMC replicates and cell subsets were isolated.

TCR cDNA was made using 5'RACE template switching, a step that added a universal primer site and unique molecular identifiers. Priming of cDNA synthesis was performed from both the TCR alpha and TCR beta constant segments. Library amplification involved two PCR steps, and the second step added sample barcodes and sequencing adapters. Sequencing of libraries was done on Illumina HiSeq 2500 (2x100 bp) or NovaSeq (2x150 bp). The source study handled its data this way. MIGEC was used to demultiplex reads and collapse the reads into UMI consensus sequences, and MiXCR was used for V(D)J alignment. Clonotypes responding to the vaccine were identified with edgeR on replicate PBMC samples, with the criteria of FDR below 0.01 and a log2 fold change above 5 up to day 15. CD4 or CD8 identity was assigned to each bulk clonotype according to whether the clonotype was present at higher abundance in the sequenced CD4 repertoire or the sequenced CD8 repertoire. TCRdb reprocessed the public reads (quality trimming at Q25 with fastp, clone calling with MiXCR) and kept in-frame beta chains. One record per CDR3 amino acid sequence lists the most common genes and DNA. The V and J calls reflect TCRdb's pipeline rather than the authors' work. The sample table contains some 120,000 distinct CDR3 sequences; only one count was recorded for roughly 8.4% of them. The ten largest clonotypes hold around 25% of the sample.

What the study reported, not specific to this receptor: Only a couple of donors were included in the study, so the extent to which the findings can be generalized is limited. Most clones expanded after primary vaccination were re-detected after the booster (around 96% of CD4 and more than 70% of CD8), suggesting broad memory maintenance. A small share of clonotypes was detected in both CD4 and CD8 compartments, with the overlap likely arising from convergent recombination. Computational filtering was needed because FACS-sorted repertoires could contain abundant contaminating clonotypes from the bulk population. The secondary T-cell response was found to be weaker but faster than the primary response, with a peak reached on day 5 rather than on day 15.

Spanning cysteine to phenylalanine, the CDR3 consists of 12 amino acids. Kept here is only the CDR3 DNA, which spans 36 bases and is read in frame from base 1. CDR1 and CDR2, looked up from the germline V gene, are ENHRY and SYGVKD. V loses 11 bases of germline sequence and J loses 0 bases, and the interval between the two ends is 11 bases. What this sample's treatment or condition label stands for: live attenuated yellow fever vaccine strain. PBMCs were isolated from peripheral blood using a standard Ficoll-Paque protocol. Dynabeads CD4 and CD8 positive selection kits were used to isolate the CD4 and CD8 T-cell fractions. TriZol was used to extract RNA from bulk PBMCs, CD4 and CD8 fractions, and dextramer-positive and dextramer-negative fractions. This clonotype appeared many times. Its antigen remains undetermined. Nothing much larger sits one base from this clone, and base qualities are not available.

The sequencing used CD8+ T cells sorted from PBMCs, collected 45 days after the yellow fever booster vaccination. This sequence was found in a man aged 30 to 39 who received the YFV17D yellow fever vaccine. Here the chain combines TRBV10-3 and TRBJ2-7; D gene: possibly TRBD2, on 6 matching bases. The CDR3 reads CAGGWASYEQYF. The bases read TGTGCCGGAGGGTGGGCCTCCTACGAGCAGTACTTC.